This T cell receptor (beta chain) was retrieved from a study of blood T cell repertoires in COVID-19. Study at large: COVID-19 samples, acute and convalescent, were from the United States, Italy and Spain. The analysed material was cDNA or gDNA that came from T cells, B-cell-depleted T cells, or PBMCs.

The CDR3 has 14 residues. V lost 6 bases and J lost 0, with 10 bases in between. Germline V CDR1 and CDR2: SNHLY, FYNNEI. This clone was counted between two and nine times. Source study methods: Amplifying reference gene primers gave estimates of nucleated cell counts. TCRdb keeps only in-frame clones here, not all; method: immunoSEQ multiplex PCR. V, J and clone size are taken as reported in that table, and D and trimming were inferred from the DNA itself. The sample consists of 63,000 or so clones, around 87% of them appearing once. The sample taken for sequencing was peripheral blood. The J gene is TRBJ2-3, the V gene TRBV2; weak D call: TRBD1 (6 bases). This receptor was taken from an older man with active COVID-19. The DNA of the CDR3 is TGTGCCAGCAGGGCAGGGACAAGCACAGATACGCAGTATTTT. It translates to CASRAGTSTDTQYF. The whole variable domain, filled in from reference TRBV2 and TRBJ2-3, reads EPEVTQTPSHQVTQMGQEVILRCVPISNHLYFYWYRQILGQKVEFLVSFYNNEISEKSEIFDDQFSVERPDGSNFTLKIRSTKLEDSAMYFCASRAGTSTDTQYFGPGTRLTVL.